Below, 30 T cell receptor beta chains from the same sample are listed, as sequenced in a study of regulatory T cells in long-lasting Graves disease. CDR3 regions were amplified by Arm-PCR using iRepertoire HTBI primers to build TCR beta libraries. TCRdb ran MiXCR on the multiplex PCR reads and lists one entry per CDR3 protein. The sample lists around 300,000 distinct CDR3 sequences; roughly 21% were seen once. Indicated time point: persistent/refractory GD, antithyroid drugs over 5 years with positive TRAb. RNA extracted from PBMCs served as the sequencing template. Sequenced material: peripheral blood mononuclear cells (PBMCs), taken when the disease was refractory, from a patient treated with antithyroid drugs. These receptors all come from a female donor with Graves disease.

This clonotype was observed a handful of times. The J gene is TRBJ2-4, the V gene TRBV6-1; either TRBD1 or TRBD2 may supply D (5 bases each). Germline lookup yields CDR1 MNHNS and CDR2 SASEGT. There are 15 residues in the CDR3. Deletions cut 0 bases from V and 5 bases from J, with 11 bases between. The CDR3 sequence: CASSEALGVENIQYF. CDR3 coding DNA: TGTGCCAGCAGTGAAGCTTTGGGGGTGGAAAACATTCAGTACTTC.

The rearrangement links TRBV11-2 to TRBJ2-7; tentative D call: TRBD2 (5 bases). Trimming shortened V by 0 bases and J by 4 bases, and 7 bases separated the two germline ends. Germline assignment: CDR1 SGHAT and CDR2 FQNNGV. CDR3 size: 13 residues. The CDR3: CASSLERGYEQYF. The CDR3 DNA follows: TGTGCCAGCAGCTTAGAGCGAGGGTACGAGCAGTACTTC.

This clonotype was found many times. This sequence joins TRBV28 and TRBJ2-5; a possible D gene is TRBD2 (6 bases). This CDR3 spans 18 amino acids. V lost 3 bases and J 2 bases, leaving 22 bases between the germline ends. CDR1 is MDHEN, CDR2 SYDVKM, per germline. This chain's CDR3 is CASSFFSSTLANQETQYF. CDR3 in DNA: TGTGCCAGCAGTTTCTTCTCAAGCACACTAGCTAATCAAGAGACCCAGTACTTC.

The genes are TRBV28 and TRBJ2-2; 10 bases are shared with TRBD1. CDR1 is MDHEN, CDR2 SYDVKM, per germline. There are 16 residues in the CDR3. V was pared by 5 bases and J by 1 base, with 4 bases of the junction left unmatched. CDR3 nucleotides: TGTGCCAGCAGTAGTCGGGACAGGGGGAACACCGGGGAGCTGTTTTTT. This codes for CASSSRDRGNTGELFF.

This clonotype was observed once. V gene TRBV14 combines with J gene TRBJ2-1; maybe TRBD2 (5 bases). The CDR3 extends over 16 amino acids. V was shortened by 4 bases and J by 4 bases, with 17 bases between the two germline ends. Germline V CDR1 and CDR2: SGHDN, FVKESK. CDR3 amino acids: CASSRGLRANYNEQFF. CDR3 nucleotide sequence: TGTGCCAGCAGCCGCGGGTTGAGGGCCAATTACAATGAGCAGTTCTTC. Full variable domain (missing parts from reference TRBV14 and TRBJ2-1): EAGVTQFPSHSVIEKGQTVTLRCDPISGHDNLYWYRRVMGKEIKFLLHFVKESKQDESGMPNNRFLAERTGGTYSTLKVQPAELEDSGVYFCASSRGLRANYNEQFFGPGTRLTVL.

This clonotype appeared many times. The rearrangement joins TRBV28 to TRBJ1-1; D gene ambiguous. CDR1 is MDHEN and CDR2 is SYDVKM in the germline V gene. Trimming removed 8 bases at V and 6 bases at J, with 13 bases between. The CDR3 spans 12 residues. The CDR3 coding sequence is TGTGCCAGCGGCAGATACAGTTCTGAAGCTTTCTTT. It codes for CASGRYSSEAFF.

The rearrangement uses TRBV3-1 and TRBJ1-5; D gene uncertain. Between the trimmed V and J ends, which lost 1 base and 11 bases, there was a span of 12 bases. The CDR3 totals 13 residues. Germline CDR1 is LGHDT and CDR2 is YNNKEL (reference sequence). The CDR3 protein is CASSQGPDQSQHF. The CDR3 nucleotides read TGTGCCAGCAGCCAAGGACCGGACCAGTCCCAGCATTTT. The whole variable domain, filled in from reference TRBV3-1 and TRBJ1-5, reads DTAVSQTPKYLVTQMGNDKSIKCEQNLGHDTMYWYKQDSKKFLKIMFSYNNKELIINETVPNRFSPKSPDKAHLNLHINSLELGDSAVYFCASSQGPDQSQHFGDGTRLSIL.

There are a few counts of this clonotype. The chain recombines TRBV5-6 with TRBJ2-5, with D unclear. V lost 5 bases to trimming and J lost 1 base, with 9 bases between them. Germline loops: CDR1 SGHDT, CDR2 YYEEEE. The CDR3 spans 13 residues. The CDR3 nucleotides read TGTGCCAGCAGTCCGACCATCCAAGAGACCCAGTACTTC. Protein: CASSPTIQETQYF.

This clonotype was detected ten times or more. The chain uses TRBV29-1 and TRBJ2-5; no firm D call. Germline V gives CDR1 SQVTM, CDR2 ANQGSEA. The V end lost 1 base, the J end lost 4 bases, and 4 bases lay between the germline ends. This CDR3 region has 11 residues. The CDR3 protein is CSVEVLETQYF. The CDR3 DNA reads as TGCAGCGTTGAAGTCCTAGAGACCCAGTACTTC.

This clonotype was detected many times. This sequence joins TRBV7-2 and TRBJ1-1; D ambiguous. The CDR3 has 14 residues. Between the trimmed V and J ends, which lost 1 base and 0 bases, there was a span of 6 bases. The V gene's germline CDR1 is SGHTA and CDR2 FQGNSA. The CDR3 DNA reads TGTGCCAGCAGCTTAGAGGCTCTGAACACTGAAGCTTTCTTT. This codes for CASSLEALNTEAFF.

Only a few counts were recorded for this clonotype. This sequence joins TRBV18 and TRBJ2-5; D possibly uses TRBD1 or TRBD2 (5 bases each). The CDR3 is 15 amino acids. The germline gives CDR1 KGHSH, CDR2 LQKENI. Trimming removed 3 bases from V and 5 bases from J, with 16 bases in between. The CDR3, as DNA: TGTGCCAGCTCACCCAATCATCGGGGCGGTGAGACCCAGTACTTC. Translation gives CASSPNHRGGETQYF.

This clonotype occurred many times. J is TRBJ2-7 and V is TRBV6-2 or TRBV6-3, with D possibly being TRBD1 (5 bases). V lost 2 bases and J lost 0, with 11 bases in between. In germline, CDR1 is MNHEY, CDR2 SVGEGT. The CDR3 is 15 residues long. The CDR3 protein is CASSYRTWSSYEQYF. The CDR3 DNA follows: TGTGCCAGCAGTTACCGGACATGGAGCTCCTACGAGCAGTACTTC.

This clonotype has a count of ten or more. The chain joins TRBV11-2 to TRBJ2-4; D tentatively reads TRBD1 or TRBD2 (6 bases each). Germline V gene data show CDR1 as SGHAT and CDR2 as FQNNGV. V was pared by 3 bases and J by 6 bases, with 12 bases between. CDR3 length: 14 residues. CDR3 sequence (DNA): TGTGCCAGCAGCTTGGGGGGCGCCGGAAACATTCAGTACTTC. Translated: CASSLGGAGNIQYF.

As to this clonotype: It may be a read error: a sequence one base away is much more abundant. This chain links TRBV30 with TRBJ1-2; D is perhaps TRBD1 (6 bases). V shed 1 base and J shed 6 bases, with 12 bases lying between them. The CDR3 runs to 13 residues. In germline, CDR1 is GTSNPN, CDR2 SVGIG (reference sequence). CDR3 sequence (DNA): TGTGCCTGGAGTGGGGCAGGGGAGGATGGCTACACCTTC. As protein: CAWSGAGEDGYTF.

This clonotype turned up a few times. CDR3 coding DNA: TGTGCCAGCAGCCAAGAGGGGTTCAATCAGCCCCAGCATTTT. As protein: CASSQEGFNQPQHF. V is TRBV3-1 and J is TRBJ1-5; D gene unclear. V lost 0 bases to trimming and J lost 3 bases, with 6 bases between them. Looked up from germline, CDR1 is LGHDT and CDR2 is YNNKEL (reference sequence). The CDR3 extends over 14 amino acids.

This clonotype was observed at least ten times. The chain is built from TRBV7-2 and TRBJ2-7; D not certain. Germline assignment: CDR1 SGHTA and CDR2 FQGNSA. V lost 4 bases and J 3 bases, leaving 13 bases between the germline ends. This CDR3 is 14 amino acids long. The CDR3 nucleotides read TGTGCCAGCAGCTCCTTTATGTTAGACTACGAGCAGTACTTC. It specifies CASSSFMLDYEQYF. The whole variable domain, remainder taken from reference TRBV7-2 and TRBJ2-7, is GAGVSQSPSNKVTEKGKDVELRCDPISGHTALYWYRQSLGQGLEFLIYFQGNSAPDKSGLPSDRFSAERTGGSVSTLTIQRTQQEDSAVYLCASSSFMLDYEQYFGPGTRLTVT.

The chain couples TRBV29-1 to TRBJ1-1; unclear D gene. Trimming left V 3 bases short and J 5 bases short, with 4 bases between. The CDR3 is 10 residues long. Germline assignment: CDR1 SQVTM and CDR2 ANQGSEA. Here the CDR3 reads CSVDGTEAFF. In nucleotides, the CDR3 is TGCAGCGTTGATGGAACTGAAGCTTTCTTT.

The chain couples TRBV4-3 to TRBJ2-7, with 8 positions matching TRBD2. The CDR3 covers 16 residues. Germline V lookup: CDR1 LGHNA, CDR2 YSLEER. Losses at the gene ends were 0 bases for V and 0 bases for J; bases not matched to a gene: 4. The CDR3 nucleotides are TGCGCCAGCAGCCAAGATTTTAGCGGGAACTCCTACGAGCAGTACTTC. It codes for CASSQDFSGNSYEQYF.

This clonotype was observed a single time. J is TRBJ2-1 and V is TRBV7-8; 7 nucleotides line up with TRBD2. V gave up 3 bases and J gave up 6 bases; unmatched junction bases: 8. There are 15 residues in the CDR3. Germline values: CDR1 SGHVS, CDR2 FQNEAQ. The DNA of the CDR3 is TGTGCCAGCAGCTTCGGGACTACACCCTCCAATGAGCAGTTCTTC. Its translation: CASSFGTTPSNEQFF.

Remarks on this clonotype: The conserved final phenylalanine or tryptophan is absent from the CDR3, which likely points to a read error. The rearrangement joins TRBV20-1 to TRBJ1-1; 10 bases fit TRBD1. The V gene's germline CDR1 is DFQATT and CDR2 SNEGSKA (reference sequence). V lost 6 bases and J lost 0; bases outside the gene matches: 4. This CDR3 contains 14 residues. The CDR3 protein is CSAGQGVMNTEAFS. The CDR3 DNA reads as TGCAGTGCCGGACAGGGGGTCATGAACACTGAAGCTTTCTCT.

This clonotype has only a few counts. The chain recombines TRBV3-1 with TRBJ2-7; D remains ambiguous. With 3 bases removed from V and 5 bases from J, the gap between germline ends came to 5 bases. CDR1 and CDR2 (germline): LGHDT, YNNKEL (reference sequence). This CDR3 has 11 amino acids. The chain's CDR3 is CASSHGNEQYF. For the CDR3, the DNA is TGTGCCAGCAGCCATGGGAACGAGCAGTACTTC.

The V and J genes are TRBV7-2 and TRBJ2-5, with 11 bases matching TRBD2. In germline, CDR1 is SGHTA, CDR2 FQGNSA. CDR3 length: 16 residues. V was clipped by 1 base and J by 1 base; unmatched bases: 2. CDR3 in amino acids: CASSLDSGRAQETQYF. CDR3 DNA sequence: TGTGCCAGCAGCTTAGATAGCGGGAGGGCCCAAGAGACCCAGTACTTC.

The V and J genes are TRBV6-4 and TRBJ2-2, with D unclear. The CDR3 is 14 amino acids. The V gene lost 5 bases and the J gene lost 1 base, with 8 bases spanning the gap. Germline CDR1 reads MRHNA; CDR2 reads SNTAGT. CDR3 coding DNA: TGTGCCAGCAGTTACGAGCAGAACACCGGGGAGCTGTTTTTT. Translating it yields CASSYEQNTGELFF.

In regard to this clonotype: A much larger clone differs from this one at a single base, so this may be a read error. The chain couples TRBV6-5 to TRBJ1-2; 8 positions agree with TRBD1. This CDR3 has 13 residues. Trimming removed 4 bases from V and 10 bases from J; junction bases left unmatched: 8. The germline V gene encodes CDR1 MNHEY and CDR2 SVGAGI. This chain's CDR3 is CASSCLGQGAYTF. The CDR3 DNA reads TGTGCCAGCAGTTGCCTCGGACAGGGCGCCTACACCTTC.

This clonotype turned up a few times. This rearrangement joins TRBV20-1 to TRBJ2-5; D assignment may be TRBD1 or TRBD2 (5 bases each). The CDR3 sequence is 13 residues long. The V and J ends lost 3 bases and 5 bases respectively, with 13 bases between them. The germline V gene has CDR1 DFQATT and CDR2 SNEGSKA (reference sequence). CDR3 protein: CSASLGPWETQYF. As DNA, the CDR3 is TGCAGTGCTAGCTTGGGACCCTGGGAGACCCAGTACTTC.

V and J are TRBV7-9 and TRBJ2-5; TRBD1 matches at 7 bases. Germline values: CDR1 SEHNR, CDR2 FQNEAQ (reference sequence). This CDR3 has 17 amino acids. With 0 bases clipped from V and 5 bases from J, the junction kept 12 bases outside the gene matches. In nucleotides, the CDR3 is TGTGCCAGCAGCTTAGCTACAGTGACAGGGTATCGGGAGACCCAGTACTTC. This codes for CASSLATVTGYRETQYF.

There are a few counts of this clonotype. The rearrangement uses TRBV4-2 and TRBJ2-7; D unclear. This CDR3 spans 13 amino acids. Germline V gives CDR1 LGHNA, CDR2 YNFKEQ. Trimming removed 1 base from V and 3 bases from J, with 7 bases in between. This CDR3 reads CASSQVVGYEQYF. The CDR3 DNA is TGTGCCAGCAGCCAAGTTGTTGGCTACGAGCAGTACTTC.

In its sample, this clonotype was seen a few times. The genes are TRBV12-3 or TRBV12-4 and TRBJ2-2; D call uncertain. The CDR3 extends over 14 amino acids. V was trimmed by 1 base and J by 3 bases, leaving 6 bases between them. CDR3 amino acids: CASSLGADTGELFF. CDR3 DNA sequence: TGTGCCAGCAGTTTAGGGGCCGACACCGGGGAGCTGTTTTTT.

V and J are TRBV27 and TRBJ2-1; 9 bases map to TRBD1. With 8 bases clipped from V and 5 bases from J, the junction kept 4 bases outside the gene matches. Germline V gene lookup returns CDR1 MNHEY and CDR2 SMNVEV (reference sequence). The CDR3 consists of 13 residues. CDR3 coding DNA: TGTGCCAGCGTGGGGACAGGGAACAATGAGCAGTTCTTC. Translating it yields CASVGTGNNEQFF.

Ten or more counts support this clonotype. The chain uses TRBV12-3 or TRBV12-4 and TRBJ2-2; possibly TRBD2 for D (6 bases). V was cut by 6 bases and J by 6 bases, with 11 bases left in between. CDR3 length: 13 residues. CDR3 loop: CASSLWGAGELFF. CDR3 bases: TGTGCCAGCAGCTTGTGGGGGGCCGGGGAGCTGTTTTTT.